This T cell receptor beta chain was retrieved from a study of regulatory T cells in long-lasting Graves disease. Overall study results and limits: No thyroid tissue was studied; the work used peripheral blood only. Relative to new patients (around 1,000), persistent patients exhibited greater sharing of public clonotypes (2,741). Gene preferences differed: TRBV28, TRBJ1-2, TRBJ2-5 in persistent cases.

Time point: persistent/refractory GD, antithyroid drugs over 5 years with positive TRAb. Following extraction of RNA from PBMCs, that RNA was used to make the TCR library. Nine-milliliter peripheral blood samples went into EDTA tubes. This clonotype was picked up many times. Its antigen is currently unknown. The length of the CDR3 is 15 residues. The V and J ends lost 6 bases and 0 bases respectively, with 14 bases between them. Germline lookup yields CDR1 SGHNT and CDR2 YENEEA. The authors built TCR beta libraries using iRepertoire HTBI primers and Arm-PCR of CDR3 regions. TCRdb re-called the multiplex PCR reads through MiXCR, storing one row per CDR3 protein. Among almost 350,000 distinct CDR3 sequences listed, around 19% were seen once.

Sequenced here: peripheral blood mononuclear cells (PBMCs), sampled when the disease was refractory, from a patient treated with antithyroid drugs. The source of this sequence is a female donor with Graves disease. The V and J genes are TRBV11-3 and TRBJ2-5, with D possibly called TRBD1 or TRBD2 (5 bases each). CDR3 amino acids: CASSSYRDDQETQYF. DNA for the CDR3: TGTGCCAGCAGTTCTTACCGGGACGACCAAGAGACCCAGTACTTC.